This TCR beta chain was profiled in a study of T cell responses to AZD1222 COVID-19 vaccine. Whole-study results and caveats: Nearly half of spike-specific TCRs reportedly target unmutated variant regions.

Method: immunoSEQ multiplex PCR; TCRdb's copy keeps in-frame clones and lacks some. The data hold approximately 70,000 clones, with approximately 88% observed a single time. Remarks on this clone: The antigen is undetermined.

The V end lost 6 bases, the J end lost 0 bases, and 12 bases lay between the germline ends. The CDR3 extends over 16 amino acids. The germline V gene encodes CDR1 SNHLY and CDR2 FYNNEI. Source: peripheral blood, taken 28 days after the second dose of the MenACWY control vaccine. V usage is TRBV2 and J usage is TRBJ1-6, with D possibly TRBD1 on 5 matching bases. The TCR originated in an adult who received the MenACWY meningococcal vaccine as a control. Here the CDR3 DNA reads TGTGCCAGCAGCGCGGACAAGAGCTCCTATAATTCACCCCTCCACTTT. Encoded protein: CASSADKSSYNSPLHF.